The sequence of this T cell receptor beta chain was determined in a study of molecular identifiers for immune sequencing clone quantification. Sequencing libraries of naive CD8 cells derived from approximately 20,000 to 980,000 sorted cells with 10%, 30% or 50% RNA. Concerning this clonotype itself: No antigen is known for it.

From germline, CDR1 is LGHNA and CDR2 YSLEER. V lost 4 bases and J 2 bases, leaving 16 bases between the germline ends. The CDR3 covers 16 residues. The use of previously described methods and listed TCR primers produced the bulk TCR libraries. From the PCR reads, TCRdb called clonotypes with MiXCR, one entry per CDR3 protein. The sample holds about 630,000 distinct CDR3 sequences, 25% seen once. Study-wide results and limits: Jurkat TCR RNA spiked in from one cell (amid some 1 million naive cells) was reportedly detectable. Clones that had above 20 RNA copies took up over 99% of effector molecules but under 1% in naive cells.

The specimen sequenced was naive CD8+ T cells from blood, with Jurkat cell RNA spiked in. Subset meaning: FACS-sorted CD8+CD4-CCR7+CD45RA+ naive T cells. The sequence derives from a human donor in good health. Some libraries in this study had Jurkat cell RNA spiked in. This chain connects TRBV4-3 to TRBJ2-3, with D maybe TRBD2 (6 bases). For the CDR3, the DNA is TGCGCCAGCAGCCGATCCCGGGGGAGTTTCACAGATACGCAGTATTTT. It yields the protein CASSRSRGSFTDTQYF.